This TCR beta chain comes out of a study of cytomegalovirus exposure and HLA in healthy donors. V lost 7 bases to trimming and J lost 0 bases, with 9 bases between them. The CDR3 spans 13 residues. The germline gives CDR1 LNHDA, CDR2 SQIVND (reference sequence). PCR primers comprised 60 Vbeta and 13 Jbeta primers. This table comes from immunoSEQ multiplex PCR, and its TCRdb copy is limited to in-frame clones, with some not included. The table shows fewer than 150,000 clones, with 15% occurring only once. This TCR was sampled from a woman between 18 and 29 years old in good health and CMV-seronegative. Sample: PBMCs. J is TRBJ1-1 and V is TRBV19; D remains ambiguous. The CDR3 DNA reads TGTGCCAGTAAGGAGACCTTGAACACTGAAGCTTTCTTT. Translated: CASKETLNTEAFF.